The 13 T cell receptor beta chains below come from one sample, sequenced in a study of blood T cell repertoires in COVID-19. Profiling relied on immunoSEQ multiplex PCR, and the TCRdb table lists in-frame clones only, not all of them. The data show under 350,000 clones, more than 75% seen once. Sequenced: PBMCs or T cells enriched from blood (not recorded which). The origin of the receptors is a man aged 25-40 years who had recovered from COVID-19.

This chain links TRBV19 with TRBJ1-6; D may be TRBD1 (6 bases). The V and J ends lost 5 bases and 9 bases respectively, with 17 bases between them. CDR1 and CDR2 from the germline V gene are LNHDA and SQIVND (reference sequence). The CDR3 totals 15 residues. In nucleotides, the CDR3 is TGTGCCAGTAGTCTCCCCGGGACATTAAGTTCACCCCTCCACTTT. It is translated as CASSLPGTLSSPLHF. Together with reference TRBV19 and TRBJ1-6, the CDR3 gives the full variable domain: DGGITQSPKYLFRKEGQNVTLSCEQNLNHDAMYWYRQDPGQGLRLIYYSQIVNDFQKGDIAEGYSVSREKKESFPLTVTSAQKNPTAFYLCASSLPGTLSSPLHFGNGTRLTVT.

The V and J genes are TRBV4-2 and TRBJ2-7; D call uncertain. This CDR3 spans 12 amino acids. V gave up 0 bases and J gave up 4 bases, with 4 bases separating them. Germline assignment: CDR1 LGHNA and CDR2 YNFKEQ. The CDR3 nucleotides read TGTGCCAGCAGCCAAGATCGGTACGAGCAGTACTTC. This sequence encodes CASSQDRYEQYF.

This sequence joins TRBV5-1 and TRBJ2-5, with 7 bases aligning to TRBD1. Germline V gene lookup returns CDR1 SGHRS and CDR2 YFSETQ. The CDR3 totals 14 residues. V dropped 2 bases and J dropped 3; count of bases not matched to a gene: 4. The CDR3 is CASSFRRGKETQYF. DNA of the CDR3: TGCGCCAGCAGCTTTCGCAGGGGGAAAGAGACCCAGTACTTC.

V and J are TRBV12-5 and TRBJ1-1; 7 nucleotides align to TRBD1. V lost 6 bases to trimming and J lost 3 bases; unmatched junction nucleotides: 7. The CDR3 contains 14 residues. CDR1 LGHNT and CDR2 FRNRAP come from the germline V gene. The CDR3 is CASGRDRVHTEAFF. In DNA form, the CDR3 reads TGTGCTAGTGGCCGAGACAGGGTGCACACTGAAGCTTTCTTT.

The chain has TRBV5-1 and TRBJ2-7; 9 positions match TRBD2. V dropped 0 bases and J dropped 2; count of bases not matched to a gene: 6. CDR1 and CDR2 from the germline V gene are SGHRS and YFSETQ. CDR3 length: 16 residues. The DNA for the CDR3 is TGCGCCAGCAGCTTGGGGCCAGCGGGAGGTACCTACGAGCAGTACTTC. It translates to CASSLGPAGGTYEQYF.

The rearrangement uses TRBV5-1 and TRBJ2-7, with 11 bases identical to TRBD1. The CDR3 is made up of 17 amino acids. J lost 3 bases, V lost 4 bases, and 12 bases had no gene match. Germline-derived CDR1 and CDR2 are SGHRS and YFSETQ. The CDR3 DNA reads as TGCGCCAGCAGCCGGAACCCCGGACAGGGGGCTAACTACGAGCAGTACTTC. Amino acids: CASSRNPGQGANYEQYF.

This chain links TRBV7-9 with TRBJ2-3; TRBD2 matches at 8 bases. V shed 4 bases, J shed 6 bases, and the junction held 9 bases outside the gene matches. Germline V gene lookup returns CDR1 SEHNR and CDR2 FQNEAQ (reference sequence). The CDR3 has 15 residues. CDR3 region: CASSSWEAGADTQYF. CDR3 coding DNA: TGTGCCAGCAGCTCTTGGGAAGCGGGGGCCGATACGCAGTATTTT.

The genes are TRBV6-1 and TRBJ1-3; D is uncertain. The germline V gene has CDR1 MNHNS and CDR2 SASEGT. The CDR3 sequence is 11 residues long. Trimming shortened V by 3 bases and J by 6 bases, and 3 bases separated the two germline ends. The CDR3 sequence is CASSDVNTIYF. DNA for the CDR3: TGTGCCAGCAGTGACGTAAACACCATATATTTT.

The V call is TRBV11-3, the J call TRBJ2-3; TRBD2 agrees at 13 bases. The CDR3 has 18 residues. With V trimmed by 5 bases and J by 3 bases, 11 bases remained unmatched. Germline V lookup: CDR1 SGHNT, CDR2 YENEEA. The CDR3 nucleotides read TGTGCCAGCAGCCCAATAAGACTAGCGGGAGGTGTTACAGATACGCAGTATTTT. Its translation: CASSPIRLAGGVTDTQYF.

V is TRBV6-1 and J is TRBJ2-7; D unresolved. In germline, CDR1 is MNHNS, CDR2 SASEGT. There are 14 residues in the CDR3. Deletions cut 1 base from V and 0 bases from J, with 7 bases between. The CDR3 here is CASSEGLFSYEQYF. The DNA for the CDR3 is TGTGCCAGCAGTGAAGGACTGTTCTCCTACGAGCAGTACTTC.

The chain has TRBV6-5 and TRBJ2-7; 9 bases match TRBD1. The CDR3 spans 13 residues. Unmatched junction bases numbered 5, after V lost 6 bases and J lost 5 bases. Germline CDR1 is MNHEY and CDR2 is SVGAGI. Written as DNA, the CDR3 is TGTGCCAGCAGCACGGACAGGGGCAACGAGCAGTACTTC. This codes for CASSTDRGNEQYF.

V usage is TRBV27 and J usage is TRBJ2-7; maybe TRBD1 (6 bases). The CDR3 has 16 amino acids. V lost 6 bases, J lost 2 bases, and 20 bases lay in between. Germline CDR1 and CDR2: MNHEY and SMNVEV (reference sequence). The chain's CDR3 is CASSWVPDSLPYEQYF. The CDR3, as DNA: TGTGCCAGCAGCTGGGTCCCGGACAGCCTTCCCTACGAGCAGTACTTC.

This chain connects TRBV5-1 to TRBJ2-7; weak D call: TRBD1 (6 bases). The CDR3 sequence is 15 residues long. CDR1 is SGHRS and CDR2 is YFSETQ in the germline V gene. The V end lost 0 bases, the J end lost 2 bases, and 12 bases lay between the germline ends. The CDR3 bases are TGCGCCAGCAGCTTGGGATACGGGACACCCTACGAGCAGTACTTC. Amino acids: CASSLGYGTPYEQYF.